The 14 T cell receptor beta chains presented below share a single source sample, sequenced in a study of regulatory T cells in long-lasting Graves disease. For TCR beta, libraries came from iRepertoire HTBI primers and Arm-PCR of CDR3 regions. MiXCR, run by TCRdb on the multiplex PCR reads, gives a single entry per CDR3 protein. The sample lists about 660,000 distinct CDR3 sequences; about 32% were seen once. Time point here: persistent/refractory GD, antithyroid drugs over 5 years with positive TRAb. Construction of the TCR library relied on RNA isolated from PBMCs. The sample in question was peripheral blood mononuclear cells (PBMCs), obtained when the disease was refractory, from a patient treated with antithyroid drugs. Every receptor here comes from a female donor with Graves disease.

V and J are TRBV6-2 or TRBV6-3 and TRBJ2-1, with D unclear. The CDR3 runs 12 residues. Between the trimmed V and J ends, which lost 5 bases and 7 bases, there was a span of 9 bases. Germline CDR1 MNHEY, CDR2 SVGEGT. CDR3 in DNA: TGTGCCAGCAGTGAAGCAAGGAATGAGCAGTTCTTC. Protein: CASSEARNEQFF.

This rearrangement joins TRBV29-1 to TRBJ1-2, with 7 bases aligning to TRBD1. This CDR3 contains 12 residues. After removal of 3 bases from V and 8 bases from J, the junction contained 6 bases not matched to a gene. Germline V gene data show CDR1 as SQVTM and CDR2 as ANQGSEA. The CDR3 DNA is TGCAGCGTTGAGGAGGGGGCAGGAGGCTACACCTTC. Translated: CSVEEGAGGYTF.

The V and J genes are TRBV12-3 or TRBV12-4 and TRBJ1-1; no reliable D call. V was trimmed by 7 bases and J by 4 bases, leaving 13 bases between them. CDR3 length: 13 residues. The CDR3 region has the DNA TGTGCCAGCATCCTTCAACATTTCACTGAAGCTTTCTTT. Its translation: CASILQHFTEAFF.

The chain carries TRBV5-5 and TRBJ2-5, with D hard to call. V shed 1 base and J shed 5 bases, with 18 bases lying between them. The CDR3 is made up of 16 amino acids. The germline CDR1 and CDR2 sequences are SGHKS and YYEKEE (reference sequence). CDR3 bases: TGTGCCAGCAGCTTGAACCCGCTGACGCCTACGGAGACCCAGTACTTC. It encodes CASSLNPLTPTETQYF. Supplemented by reference TRBV5-5 and TRBJ2-5, the full variable domain reads DAGVTQSPTHLIKTRGQQVTLRCSPISGHKSVSWYQQVLGQGPQFIFQYYEKEERGRGNFPDRFSARQFPNYSSELNVNALLLGDSALYLCASSLNPLTPTETQYFGPGTRLLVL.

The rearrangement links TRBV10-3 to TRBJ1-3; weak D call: TRBD1 (5 bases). The CDR3 contains 19 residues. Germline CDR1 and CDR2: ENHRY and SYGVKD. Trimming removed 0 bases from V and 2 bases from J, with 20 bases in between. The CDR3 here is CAISESSGAGSLAGNTIYF. The CDR3 region has the DNA TGTGCCATCAGTGAGTCATCTGGGGCAGGTTCTTTGGCTGGAAACACCATATATTTT.

The chain combines TRBV11-2 with TRBJ1-5; maybe TRBD1 (5 bases). Trimming removed 1 base at V and 0 bases at J, with 10 bases between. The germline gives CDR1 SGHAT, CDR2 FQNNGV. The CDR3 runs to 16 residues. CDR3 region: CASSLARAYSNQPQHF. Written as DNA, the CDR3 is TGTGCCAGCAGCTTAGCCAGGGCTTATAGCAATCAGCCCCAGCATTTT.

This clonotype was seen many times. The V and J genes are TRBV18 and TRBJ1-4, with D maybe TRBD1 (5 bases). V lost 1 base and J 5 bases, leaving 5 bases between the germline ends. CDR1 is KGHSH, CDR2 LQKENI, per germline. This CDR3 region has 13 residues. CDR3: CASSPRQNEKLFF. The CDR3, as DNA: TGTGCCAGCTCACCACGACAGAATGAAAAACTGTTTTTT.

This clonotype was found a few times. V gene TRBV7-9 combines with J gene TRBJ1-1, with 12 bases matching TRBD1. The CDR3 length is 16 residues. Germline values: CDR1 SEHNR, CDR2 FQNEAQ (reference sequence). V shed 5 bases and J 6 bases; nucleotides not matched to a gene: 10. CDR3 sequence: CASSPSRDRGQSEAFF. In nucleotides, the CDR3 is TGTGCCAGCAGCCCCTCGAGGGACAGGGGGCAGTCTGAAGCTTTCTTT.

V and J are TRBV6-1 and TRBJ1-2; 10 bases map to TRBD1. The CDR3 runs 13 residues. The germline CDR1 and CDR2 sequences are MNHNS and SASEGT. V shed 7 bases and J 6 bases; nucleotides not matched to a gene: 5. Here the CDR3 reads CASNPTGGHGYTF. The CDR3 bases are TGTGCCAGCAACCCGACAGGGGGCCATGGCTACACCTTC.

There are many counts of this clonotype. Germline and junction disagree at one end, which may indicate a read error. Written as DNA, the CDR3 is TGTGCCAGCACCGGGGACAGGGCGAACTCTGGCTACACCTTC. Encoded protein: CASTGDRANSGYTF. This chain joins TRBV12-3 or TRBV12-4 and TRBJ1-2; 9 bases match TRBD1. The CDR3 spans 14 residues.

This clonotype was counted between two and nine times. This rearrangement joins TRBV14 to TRBJ1-2; D is unclear. V was cut by 1 base and J by 8 bases, with 14 bases left in between. CDR1 SGHDN and CDR2 FVKESK come from the germline V gene. This CDR3 spans 14 amino acids. Written as DNA, the CDR3 is TGTGCCAGCAGCCAAGTTTACGGATCCGGGGGCTACACCTTC. Translating it yields CASSQVYGSGGYTF.

Many counts were recorded for this clonotype. The rearrangement joins TRBV28 to TRBJ1-5; D gene uncertain. The CDR3 has 10 residues. Trimming left V 8 bases short and J 9 bases short, with 8 bases between. Germline CDR1 reads MDHEN; CDR2 reads SYDVKM. In DNA form, the CDR3 reads TGTGCCAGCGGATTCGGGCCCCAGCATTTT. It yields the protein CASGFGPQHF. Combining the CDR3 with reference TRBV28 and TRBJ1-5 gives the whole variable domain DVKVTQSSRYLVKRTGEKVFLECVQDMDHENMFWYRQDPGLGLRLIYFSYDVKMKEKGDIPEGYSVSREKKERFSLILESASTNQTSMYLCASGFGPQHFGDGTRLSIL.

The table lists this clonotype with a few counts. This chain links TRBV2 with TRBJ1-5; possibly TRBD1 for D (5 bases). The V gene's germline CDR1 is SNHLY and CDR2 FYNNEI. Trimming removed 6 bases at V and 2 bases at J, with 32 bases between. The CDR3 sequence is 21 residues long. The CDR3 DNA reads as TGTGCCAGCAGACACATCAGGCTGGGGGACGTCGTAGCGGGTCGCAATCAGCCCCAGCATTTT. Its translation is CASRHIRLGDVVAGRNQPQHF.

This clonotype has at least ten counts. V usage is TRBV29-1 and J usage is TRBJ1-2; 7 nucleotides match TRBD1. The CDR3 covers 13 residues. CDR1 is SQVTM, CDR2 ANQGSEA, per germline. V lost 7 bases to trimming and J lost 4 bases; unmatched junction nucleotides: 9. CDR3 DNA: TGCAGCGCTCTGCTGTCAGGGGGCTATGGCTACACCTTC. Amino acid sequence: CSALLSGGYGYTF. The variable domain in full, completed from reference TRBV29-1 and TRBJ1-2, reads SAVISQKPSRDICQRGTSLTIQCQVDSQVTMMFWYRQQPGQSLTLIATANQGSEATYESGFVIDKFPISRPNLTFSTLTVSNMSPEDSSIYLCSALLSGGYGYTFGSGTRLTVV.